This T cell receptor (beta chain) was captured in a study of cytomegalovirus exposure and HLA in healthy donors. This clone is a singleton in its sample. The target antigen is unknown. Germline values: CDR1 SGHDT, CDR2 YYEEEE. V lost 1 base to trimming and J lost 2 bases; unmatched junction nucleotides: 3. The length of the CDR3 is 14 residues. General study findings and limits: Later analysis reportedly placed an Asian-associated ancestry cluster below the approximately 680-donor mean in N-insertions. Reportedly, TCR beta sequences accurately predicted HLA-A and HLA-B alleles in most subjects.

Researchers ran the PCR with 60 Vbeta and 13 Jbeta primers. Clones were sequenced by immunoSEQ multiplex PCR, and TCRdb holds only the in-frame ones, with some missing. This table has 160,000 or so clones, approximately 80% appearing once. Sequenced: PBMCs. The genes are TRBV5-6 and TRBJ2-7, with 7 nucleotides matching TRBD1. This sequence was found in a woman aged 30 to 39 in good health and CMV-seropositive. The CDR3: CASSLLGQTYEQYF. The CDR3 bases are TGTGCCAGCAGCTTGCTGGGACAGACCTACGAGCAGTACTTC.